Below, 3 T cell receptor beta chains from the same sample are listed, as sequenced in a study of T cell repertoires in cytomegalovirus infection. TCRdb itself ran the reads through MiXCR, one entry per CDR3 protein. The table lists 680,000 or so distinct CDR3 sequences, 35% to 45% of them singletons, with 2.5% to 3.5% in the top ten. Sequencing used PBMCs. The receptors were gathered from a human donor in good health (CMV status not recorded). Some clones in this sample may be carry-over from other donors' samples.

The chain joins TRBV2 to TRBJ1-6; D may be TRBD1 (6 bases). CDR3 length equals 13 residues. V was clipped by 1 base and J by 10 bases, with 8 bases between them. CDR1 SNHLY and CDR2 FYNNEI come from the germline V gene. The CDR3 loop reads CASSEGGGSPLHF. The CDR3 nucleotides are TGTGCCAGCAGTGAAGGAGGGGGATCACCCCTCCACTTT.

The chain carries TRBV7-9 and TRBJ2-7; D is ambiguous. The germline V gene has CDR1 SEHNR and CDR2 FQNEAQ (reference sequence). The CDR3 consists of 15 residues. V lost 5 bases and J lost 2, with 16 bases in between. CDR3 amino acids: CASSPPSGSPYEQYF. For the CDR3, the DNA is TGTGCCAGCAGCCCTCCAAGTGGGTCCCCCTACGAGCAGTACTTC.

The V gene is TRBV10-3, the J gene TRBJ1-1, with a possible D match to TRBD1 (5 bases). The V gene's germline CDR1 is ENHRY and CDR2 SYGVKD. Trimming left V 6 bases short and J 1 base short, with 15 bases between. This CDR3 is 15 amino acids long. CDR3 DNA: TGTGCCATCAGCCAGGGTTGTGTCGGGAACACTGAAGCTTTCTTT. Amino acids: CAISQGCVGNTEAFF.